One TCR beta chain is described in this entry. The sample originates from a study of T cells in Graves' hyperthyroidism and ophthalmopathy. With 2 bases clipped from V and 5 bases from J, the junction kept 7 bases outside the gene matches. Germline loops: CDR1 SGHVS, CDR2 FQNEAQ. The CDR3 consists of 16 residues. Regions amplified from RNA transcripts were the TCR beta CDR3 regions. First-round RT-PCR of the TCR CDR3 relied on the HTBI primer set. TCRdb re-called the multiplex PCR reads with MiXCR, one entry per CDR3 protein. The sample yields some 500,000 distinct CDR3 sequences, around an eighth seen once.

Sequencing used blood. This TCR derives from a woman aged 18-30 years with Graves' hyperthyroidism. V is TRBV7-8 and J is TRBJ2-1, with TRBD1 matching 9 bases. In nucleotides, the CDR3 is TGTGCCAGCAGCTTATATGGACAGGGGCAAAACAATGAGCAGTTCTTC. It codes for CASSLYGQGQNNEQFF.